This T cell receptor beta chain is drawn from a study of shared clonotypes between healthy human individuals (dated by TCRdb to the early 2020s). Study-wide context: The cohort comprised two women and a few men aged 18 to 49 years. For each donor, CD4 naive and CD4 memory were each run on three plates, CD8 naive on two plates, and CD8 memory on one plate. To estimate repertoire size and how much clonotypes are shared between individuals, the study performed deep sequencing of blood TCR repertoires from 4 to 6 healthy adults. Different laboratories and diverse techniques were used to prepare libraries and sequence TCR repertoires, to increase sequencing depth and limit assay-specific biases. Between about 0.85 and 10 billion PBMCs per donor were obtained by leukapheresis. Results the study describes overall, beyond this receptor: Larger estimated clonotype richness was generally found for naive subsets than for memory subsets. Sampling was restricted to blood, and TCR repertoires in tissues likely differ from the TCR repertoires found in blood. Pairwise subsampling indicated that sequencing depth was expected to affect the degree of clonotype sharing among donors. Clonotypes shared by all four sorted-subset donors showed higher generation probabilities than non-shared clonotypes. Because the study included a small number of donors, the genetic and exposure-history diversity represented was limited. Sharing across a few donors was observed for around 4.8% of naive CD4, 3% to 3.5% of naive CD8, roughly 2.4% of memory CD4, and over 0.3% of memory CD8 clonotypes. Incomplete sequencing was indicated by rarefaction of sorted-subset datasets, despite the large sequencing depth.

The donors were healthy, HIV-negative adults with no recently reported acute infections or vaccinations. Every donor was a Caucasian adult residing in Nashville, Tennessee, USA. CD4+ T cells were enriched by magnetic negative selection, after which naive cells were positively selected on CD45RA and the negative fraction was taken as the memory subset. Blood was obtained by leukapheresis, after which PBMCs were separated by Ficoll-Histopaque density gradient centrifugation and cryopreserved in liquid nitrogen vapor phase. Analytical flow cytometry was used to check the purity and quantity of each magnetically sorted T cell population. From each sorted fraction, genomic DNA was isolated and quantified by UV absorbance on a Nanodrop 2000c. According to the germline V gene (reference sequence), CDR1 reads SGHNT and CDR2 reads YYREEE. Trimming at the junction amounts to 2 bases on V and 9 bases on J, and the germline ends lie 18 bases apart. Including cysteine and phenylalanine, the CDR3 has 15 amino acids. Left in the record is the CDR3 DNA by itself, 45 bases read in frame from the first base.

Using the deep immunoSEQ assay, multiplex PCR amplified TCR CDR3 regions from genomic DNA. Extracted genomic DNA from each cell subset was spread evenly across all wells of several immunoSEQ 96-well plates, with each plate serving as a replicate. For sorted subsets, around 0.2 ug genomic DNA, equal to 30,000 to 35,000 T cell genomes, was loaded into each replicate PCR. Purified libraries were measured with a Qubit 3.0 fluorometer, size-checked on a Bioanalyzer 2100, and measured again with the KAPA Library Quantification kit. Each immunoSEQ 96-well plate was sequenced on its own single-read 150-cycle Illumina NextSeq 550 flow cell. Turning to the authors' computational methods: The immunoSEQ output contained only junctional sequences without quality scores, so filtering could not match that applied to full-length reads. Sequences were annotated with PyIR, a Python wrapper for IgBLAST v1.9, using IMGT germline references to assign V/J genes and CDR3. Reads were filtered out if the reads had weak V/J assignments (E-value above 1e-6), no CDR3, stop codons, out-of-frame junctions, or ambiguous translated residues. V3J clonotypes were defined as sequences sharing an identical inferred V gene, J gene, and CDR3 amino acid sequence. Percentage overlap between repertoires was computed as shared unique clonotypes divided by the size of the smaller repertoire. RTK rarefaction, the Chao1 estimator, and Recon v2.1 estimates of unobserved clonotypes were used to assess repertoire richness. Generation probabilities for all TCRbeta clonotypes obtained by the gDNA method from several donors were computed using OLGA. What TCRdb holds here is the immuneACCESS table cut down to in-frame rearrangements. Part of the clones is not present; checked against another copy, under half of the missing clones reflect an unresolved V gene, and the others are unexplained. V and J calls plus clone size are reproduced from that table; the DNA served to infer D and trimming. This sample is represented by over a million clones; around 95% of them were singletons. The top ten clones comprise approximately 1.1% of the sample.

About this clone: The antigen this receptor binds is unknown. Base qualities are not recorded, but no much larger clone differs from it by a single base.

The receptor's source is a man aged 30 to 45 in good health. The material sequenced was naive CD4+ T cells sorted from blood. The cell subset or site label corresponds to: CD45RA+ positively selected. The chain uses TRBV5-4 and TRBJ2-1; 6 matching bases give a weak D call of TRBD1. The DNA sequence follows: TGTGCCAGCAGCTTCAGAACAGGGAACATGGGTGAGCAGTTCTTC. The encoded protein is CASSFRTGNMGEQFF.